Each of the 18 T cell receptor beta chains below was sequenced from the same sample in a study of T cell responses to AZD1222 COVID-19 vaccine. Profiling relied on immunoSEQ multiplex PCR, and the TCRdb table lists in-frame clones only, not all of them. The sample consists of under 200,000 clones, 70% to 90% of them appearing once. Material: peripheral blood, obtained 28 days after the second AZD1222 dose. All receptors come from an adult who received the AZD1222 COVID-19 vaccine.

This clone appeared a single time. The chain has TRBV19 and TRBJ1-6, with D uncertain. Trimming took off 6 bases at V and 7 bases at J, with 10 bases between the two ends. Germline loops: CDR1 LNHDA, CDR2 SQIVND (reference sequence). CDR3 length: 13 amino acids. CDR3 bases: TGTGCCAGTAGGTGGACTGAAAATTCACCCCTCCACTTT. Amino acids: CASRWTENSPLHF.

The V call is TRBV11-3, the J call TRBJ1-3; no definite D call. Germline CDR1 is SGHNT and CDR2 is YENEEA. This CDR3 contains 11 residues. Between the trimmed V and J ends, which lost 4 bases and 2 bases, there was a span of 0 bases. The chain's CDR3 is CASSSGNTIYF. The CDR3 region has the DNA TGTGCCAGCAGCTCTGGAAACACCATATATTTT.

This clone was observed once. This chain uses TRBV6-5 with TRBJ2-7; tentatively, D is TRBD1 (7 bases). Germline CDR1 is MNHEY and CDR2 is SVGAGI. This CDR3 has 15 residues. Between the trimmed V and J ends, which lost 2 bases and 0 bases, there was a span of 11 bases. CDR3 nucleotide sequence: TGTGCCAGCAGTTACGCAGGGGGGAGCTCCTACGAGCAGTACTTC. This gives the protein CASSYAGGSSYEQYF.

The chain couples TRBV5-4 to TRBJ2-3, with 8 bases matching TRBD1. Trimming took 4 bases from V and 1 from J; bases not matched to a gene: 8. This CDR3 is 16 amino acids long. Germline V lookup: CDR1 SGHNT, CDR2 YYREEE (reference sequence). The CDR3 reads CASSQPTGEGTDTQYF. The DNA of the CDR3 is TGTGCCAGCAGCCAACCGACAGGGGAGGGCACAGATACGCAGTATTTT. Variable domain in full (rest from reference TRBV5-4 and TRBJ2-3): ETGVTQSPTHLIKTRGQQVTLRCSSQSGHNTVSWYQQALGQGPQFIFQYYREEENGRGNFPPRFSGLQFPNYSSELNVNALELDDSALYLCASSQPTGEGTDTQYFGPGTRLTVL.

This clone was recorded only once. The V call is TRBV18, the J call TRBJ2-1, with 12 bases fitting TRBD2. Per germline, CDR1 KGHSH and CDR2 LQKENI. The trim removed 5 bases at V and 0 bases at J, leaving 14 bases unmatched. The CDR3 is 20 amino acids. In nucleotides, the CDR3 is TGTGCCAGCTCAGTAACCGGGACTAGCGGGCAAACCTACTCCTACAATGAGCAGTTCTTC. It translates to CASSVTGTSGQTYSYNEQFF. Full variable domain (outside the CDR3, taken from reference TRBV18 and TRBJ2-1): NAGVMQNPRHLVRRRGQEARLRCSPMKGHSHVYWYRQLPEEGLKFMVYLQKENIIDESGMPKERFSAEFPKEGPSILRIQQVVRGDSAAYFCASSVTGTSGQTYSYNEQFFGPGTRLTVL.

This chain uses TRBV19 with TRBJ1-2, with 7 bases lining up with TRBD1. V lost 5 bases and J lost 8; bases outside the gene matches: 8. This CDR3 contains 13 residues. CDR1 is LNHDA and CDR2 is SQIVND in the germline V gene (reference sequence). The CDR3 spells CASSQWDRRGYTF. The CDR3 DNA follows: TGTGCCAGTAGTCAATGGGACAGACGGGGCTACACCTTC.

The V call is TRBV6-5, the J call TRBJ2-3, with TRBD2 matching over 8 bases. CDR1 is MNHEY, CDR2 SVGAGI, per germline. The CDR3 spans 15 residues. The junction had 3 bases not matched to a gene; V was cut back by 2 bases and J by 2 bases. For the CDR3, the DNA is TGTGCCAGCAGTTACCGGGGGGGGTACACAGATACGCAGTATTTT. Protein: CASSYRGGYTDTQYF.

The chain links TRBV2 to TRBJ2-1; no firm D call. The germline CDR1 and CDR2 sequences are SNHLY and FYNNEI. V lost 10 bases and J lost 0, with 16 bases in between. This CDR3 contains 15 residues. The CDR3 reads CAIQPRFSSYNEQFF. The CDR3 nucleotides are TGTGCCATCCAGCCCCGATTTAGCTCCTACAATGAGCAGTTCTTC.

This clone was counted between two and nine times. This chain uses TRBV5-8 with TRBJ2-7; D uncertain. With 2 bases removed from V and 2 bases from J, the gap between germline ends came to 8 bases. The CDR3 covers 13 residues. Germline lookup yields CDR1 SGHTS and CDR2 YDEGEE. CDR3 coding DNA: TGTGCCAGCAGCTTTATCCGGGCCTACGAGCAGTACTTC. Translating it yields CASSFIRAYEQYF.

The chain uses TRBV7-7 and TRBJ1-5; no firm D call. Trimming removed 1 base from V and 3 bases from J, with 4 bases in between. CDR1 is SSHAT, CDR2 FNYEAQ, per germline (reference sequence). This CDR3 is built from 13 residues. Here the CDR3 reads CASSLELNQPQHF. CDR3 nucleotide sequence: TGTGCCAGCAGCTTAGAACTCAATCAGCCCCAGCATTTT.

This clone was seen a single time. This chain joins TRBV9 and TRBJ2-2; TRBD1 agrees at 7 bases. The germline V gene encodes CDR1 SGDLS and CDR2 YYNGEE. The CDR3 covers 16 residues. V lost 4 bases and J lost 0; bases outside the gene matches: 6. The CDR3 loop reads CASSFRDRANTGELFF. The CDR3 DNA sequence: TGTGCCAGCAGCTTTCGGGACAGAGCGAACACCGGGGAGCTGTTTTTT.

This chain links TRBV11-2 with TRBJ2-7; perhaps D is TRBD1 or TRBD2 (6 bases each). The CDR3 consists of 17 residues. From germline, CDR1 is SGHAT and CDR2 FQNNGV. Trimming pared 5 bases from V and 1 base from J, leaving 21 bases between. This CDR3 reads CASSHPEGGLRSYEQYF. The CDR3 region has the DNA TGTGCCAGCAGCCACCCCGAGGGGGGCCTACGGTCCTACGAGCAGTACTTC.

This chain connects TRBV6-5 to TRBJ2-1; TRBD2 aligns across 11 bases. Per germline, CDR1 MNHEY and CDR2 SVGAGI. Unmatched junction bases numbered 7, after V lost 6 bases and J lost 6 bases. This CDR3 comprises 15 residues. For the CDR3, the DNA is TGTGCCAGCAGGGCCGGGACTAGCGGTTCCAATGAGCAGTTCTTC. Translation: CASRAGTSGSNEQFF.

The gene calls are TRBV7-2 and TRBJ1-2; D unclear. Looked up from germline, CDR1 is SGHTA and CDR2 is FQGNSA. This CDR3 spans 14 amino acids. V shed 2 bases and J shed 2 bases, with 9 bases lying between them. The DNA of the CDR3 is TGTGCCAGCAGCTTACTGGCCAGCAACTATGGCTACACCTTC. This encodes CASSLLASNYGYTF. The variable domain in full, with the rest retrieved from reference TRBV7-2 and TRBJ1-2, is GAGVSQSPSNKVTEKGKDVELRCDPISGHTALYWYRQSLGQGLEFLIYFQGNSAPDKSGLPSDRFSAERTGGSVSTLTIQRTQQEDSAVYLCASSLLASNYGYTFGSGTRLTVV.

J is TRBJ2-6 and V is TRBV19; 8 nucleotides agree with TRBD1. This CDR3 has 17 residues. Germline-derived CDR1 and CDR2 are LNHDA and SQIVND (reference sequence). Trimming cost V 7 bases and J 1 base; bases outside gene matches: 9. The CDR3 DNA reads TGTGCCAGTACCACGAGGGACAGGAGATCTGGGGCCAACGTCCTGACTTTC. The encoded protein is CASTTRDRRSGANVLTF.

The V gene is TRBV30, the J gene TRBJ1-1; D possibly corresponds to TRBD1 (5 bases). CDR3 length: 16 residues. Germline CDR1 and CDR2: GTSNPN and SVGIG (reference sequence). Trimming removed 0 bases at V and 8 bases at J, with 22 bases between. CDR3 residues: CAWSVPLRAFRNEAFF. The CDR3 DNA is TGTGCCTGGAGTGTACCCCTCAGGGCTTTTAGAAACGAAGCTTTCTTT.

This rearrangement joins TRBV4-2 to TRBJ1-2; 11 nucleotides line up with TRBD1. The length of the CDR3 is 18 residues. Germline V lookup: CDR1 LGHNA, CDR2 YNFKEQ. Losses at the gene ends were 0 bases for V and 4 bases for J; bases not matched to a gene: 10. The CDR3 coding sequence is TGTGCCAGCAGCCAAGACCTAATGGGGGGGACAGGGGGCTATGGCTACACCTTC. It translates to CASSQDLMGGTGGYGYTF.

V usage is TRBV7-8 and J usage is TRBJ1-5; no definite D call. Germline V gene lookup returns CDR1 SGHVS and CDR2 FQNEAQ. Trimming took 0 bases from V and 7 from J, leaving 19 bases between them. This CDR3 contains 17 residues. The CDR3, as DNA: TGTGCCAGCAGCTTAGCGTGGGCCGGGTCAGTCAGGCAGCCCCAGCATTTT. Translation: CASSLAWAGSVRQPQHF.